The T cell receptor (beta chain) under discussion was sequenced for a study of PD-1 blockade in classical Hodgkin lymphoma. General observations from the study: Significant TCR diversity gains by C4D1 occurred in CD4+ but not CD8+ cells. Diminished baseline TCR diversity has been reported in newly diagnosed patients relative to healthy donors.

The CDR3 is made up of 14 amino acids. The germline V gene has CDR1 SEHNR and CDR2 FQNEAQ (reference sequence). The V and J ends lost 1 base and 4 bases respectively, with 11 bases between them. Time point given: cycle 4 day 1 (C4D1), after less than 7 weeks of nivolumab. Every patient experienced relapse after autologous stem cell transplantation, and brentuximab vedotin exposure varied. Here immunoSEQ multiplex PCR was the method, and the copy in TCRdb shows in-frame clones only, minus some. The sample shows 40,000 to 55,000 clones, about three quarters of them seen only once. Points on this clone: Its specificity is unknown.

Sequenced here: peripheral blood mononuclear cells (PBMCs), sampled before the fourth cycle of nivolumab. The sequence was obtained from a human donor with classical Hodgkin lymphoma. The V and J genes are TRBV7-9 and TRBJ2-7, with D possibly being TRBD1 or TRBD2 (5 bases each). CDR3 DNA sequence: TGTGCCAGCAGCTTAGGGGGGTTAGGGTACGAGCAGTACTTC. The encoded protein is CASSLGGLGYEQYF.